The 6 T cell receptor beta chains below come from one sample, sequenced in a study of cytomegalovirus exposure and HLA in healthy donors. Use of 60 Vbeta and 13 Jbeta primers characterized the PCR. Assay used: immunoSEQ multiplex PCR; TCRdb lists only in-frame clones, some missing. The data contain 120,000 to 150,000 clones, 60% to 80% of them singletons. The sample consisted of PBMCs. The receptors were sampled from a woman between 25 and 40 years old in good health and CMV-seronegative.

The J gene is TRBJ2-3, the V gene TRBV19, with 9 bases matching TRBD1. The germline CDR1 and CDR2 sequences are LNHDA and SQIVND (reference sequence). The CDR3 totals 16 residues. Losses at the gene ends were 10 bases for V and 4 bases for J; bases not matched to a gene: 15. The CDR3 coding sequence is TGTGCCAATCCCCCAGCCGGCCGGACAGGGGCAGATACGCAGTATTTT. Protein sequence: CANPPAGRTGADTQYF. Combining the CDR3 with reference TRBV19 and TRBJ2-3 gives the whole variable domain DGGITQSPKYLFRKEGQNVTLSCEQNLNHDAMYWYRQDPGQGLRLIYYSQIVNDFQKGDIAEGYSVSREKKESFPLTVTSAQKNPTAFYLCANPPAGRTGADTQYFGPGTRLTVL.

V is TRBV6-6 and J is TRBJ2-3; no reliable D call. V dropped 2 bases and J dropped 0 bases, with 3 bases sitting between them. The CDR3 is made up of 13 amino acids. Germline CDR1 is MNHNY and CDR2 is SVGAGI (reference sequence). CDR3 protein: CASSYPSTDTQYF. CDR3 nucleotide sequence: TGTGCCAGCAGTTACCCTAGCACAGATACGCAGTATTTT.

V is TRBV6-1 and J is TRBJ1-1; 7 positions agree with TRBD1. V gave up 10 bases and J gave up 3 bases; unmatched junction bases: 14. CDR1 is MNHNS and CDR2 is SASEGT in the germline V gene. The CDR3 consists of 15 residues. CDR3 sequence: CATTLGLTGDTEAFF. CDR3 nucleotides: TGTGCCACTACCCTGGGTTTAACAGGGGACACTGAAGCTTTCTTT.

This chain connects TRBV7-9 to TRBJ2-5; the match to TRBD2 covers 11 bases. This CDR3 contains 18 residues. V shed 2 bases and J 4 bases; nucleotides not matched to a gene: 12. The V gene's germline CDR1 is SEHNR and CDR2 FQNEAQ (reference sequence). The CDR3 sequence: CASSLTPLAGDQGETQYF. The DNA for the CDR3 is TGTGCCAGCAGCTTAACCCCACTAGCGGGGGATCAGGGAGAGACCCAGTACTTC.

The V and J genes are TRBV6-5 and TRBJ2-5; weak D call: TRBD2 (6 bases). Looked up from germline, CDR1 is MNHEY and CDR2 is SVGAGI. Trimming shortened V by 0 bases and J by 2 bases, and 10 bases separated the two germline ends. The CDR3 totals 15 residues. CDR3 amino acids: CASSYSNGGQETQYF. CDR3 nucleotide sequence: TGTGCCAGCAGTTACTCGAACGGGGGACAAGAGACCCAGTACTTC.

This clone appeared once. The V and J genes are TRBV6-5 and TRBJ1-1; the D gene is possibly TRBD1 (5 bases). The V gene's germline CDR1 is MNHEY and CDR2 SVGAGI. The length of the CDR3 is 13 residues. Trimming left V 6 bases short and J 11 bases short, with 19 bases between. CDR3 residues: CASSTTGGLGAFF. The CDR3 DNA is TGTGCCAGCAGCACAACAGGTGGCTTGGGGGCTTTCTTT.